Listed below are T cell receptor beta chains from one sample, sequenced in a study of blood T cell repertoires in COVID-19. Libraries were prepared by immunoSEQ multiplex PCR; TCRdb keeps only in-frame clonotypes and omits some of them. The sample contains 250,000 to 300,000 clones, approximately 84% of which appear only once. Material for sequencing was PBMCs or T cells enriched from blood (not recorded which). The source of these receptors is a man between 45 and 60 years old who had recovered from COVID-19. Both conserved end residues are part of each CDR3. A D gene is named only where the DNA matches it firmly. Clone size appears in some rows only: once, few, many, or a class for an expanded clone.

NA TRBJ1-3 NA TRBV5-1 CASSLEGIGNTIYF TGCGCCAGCAGCTTGGAGGGGATCGGAAACACCATATATTTT
NA TRBJ2-1 NA TRBV4-2 CASSQVMADFYNEQFF TGTGCCAGCAGCCAAGTTATGGCAGATTTTTACAATGAGCAGTTCTTC
NA TRBJ2-6 NA TRBV3-1/TRBV3-2 CASSQDPVSGANVLTF TGTGCCAGCAGCCAAGATCCGGTGTCTGGGGCCAACGTCCTGACTTTC
NA TRBJ1-1 NA TRBV5-4 CASSLGPGVAGTEAFF TGTGCCAGCAGCTTGGGTCCAGGGGTGGCTGGGACTGAAGCTTTCTTT
NA TRBJ2-7 NA TRBV10-1 CASSTSSYEQYF TGCGCCAGCAGCACAAGCTCCTACGAGCAGTACTTC
TRBD1 TRBJ1-2 NA TRBV7-8 CASSLDQGAYGYTF TGTGCCAGCAGCTTAGACCAGGGGGCCTATGGCTACACCTTC
TRBD2 TRBJ2-3 NA TRBV5-1 CASSLGLAEDHTDTQYF TGCGCCAGCAGTTTGGGACTAGCGGAGGACCACACAGATACGCAGTATTTT
NA TRBJ2-6 once TRBV18 CASSPPRSPGANVLTF TGTGCCAGCTCACCACCCCGGTCTCCCGGGGCCAACGTCCTGACTTTC
NA TRBJ1-3 NA TRBV7-6 CASSLAQGSSGNTIYF TGTGCCAGCAGCTTAGCGCAGGGAAGCTCTGGAAACACCATATATTTT
NA TRBJ2-7 NA TRBV19 CASSPGDMGEQYF TGTGCCAGTAGTCCGGGAGATATGGGGGAGCAGTACTTC
NA TRBJ2-5 NA TRBV15 CATSRGEGAHQETQYF TGTGCCACCAGCAGAGGAGAGGGTGCCCACCAAGAGACCCAGTACTTC
NA TRBJ1-2 once TRBV4-1 CASSPQRFNYGYTF TGCGCCAGCAGCCCACAGAGATTTAACTATGGCTACACCTTC
NA TRBJ2-1 NA TRBV10-3 CAISEWAGSYNEQFF TGTGCCATCAGTGAGTGGGCAGGGTCCTACAATGAGCAGTTCTTC
NA TRBJ2-5 NA TRBV7-2 CASSLASGSQETQYF TGTGCCAGCAGCTTAGCTAGCGGTTCGCAAGAGACCCAGTACTTC
NA TRBJ2-3 NA TRBV7-6 CASSPTPSTDTQYF TGTGCCAGCAGCCCTACCCCTAGCACAGATACGCAGTATTTT
NA TRBJ2-1 NA TRBV20-1 CSASPPGHTTYNEQFF TGCAGTGCTAGTCCTCCGGGACACACCACCTACAATGAGCAGTTCTTC
NA TRBJ1-2 NA TRBV3-1/TRBV3-2 CASSQVRVQGYTF TGTGCCAGCAGCCAAGTGCGGGTCCAGGGCTACACCTTC
TRBD2 TRBJ2-3 NA TRBV9 CASSVGTSGSTDTQYF TGTGCCAGCAGCGTAGGGACTAGCGGTTCCACAGATACGCAGTATTTT
NA TRBJ1-5 NA TRBV27 CASSLGGANQPQHF TGTGCCAGCAGCCTGGGGGGGGCCAATCAGCCCCAGCATTTT
NA TRBJ1-5 NA TRBV18 CASSPGTTGPQHF TGTGCCAGCTCACCTGGGACGACAGGGCCCCAGCATTTT
TRBD2 TRBJ2-7 once TRBV19 CASSAGLAGEGEQYF TGTGCCAGTAGTGCAGGACTAGCGGGAGAAGGCGAGCAGTACTTC
NA TRBJ2-1 NA TRBV7-3 CASSLSAGSYNEQFF TGTGCCAGCAGCTTAAGCGCTGGCTCCTACAATGAGCAGTTCTTC
TRBD2 TRBJ2-3 once TRBV4-1 CASSPTDPLGGTDTQYF TGCGCCAGCAGCCCGACCGATCCCCTGGGGGGGACAGATACGCAGTATTTT
TRBD2 TRBJ2-7 few TRBV7-8 CASSEVTSGNEQYF TGTGCCAGCAGCGAGGTGACTAGCGGGAACGAGCAGTACTTC
NA TRBJ2-3 NA TRBV15 CATSRDGGLSTDTQYF TGTGCCACCAGCAGAGATGGCGGGCTCAGCACAGATACGCAGTATTTT
NA TRBJ2-6 once TRBV6-2/TRBV6-3 CASSPYSLSGANVLTF TGTGCCAGCAGTCCCTACAGTCTCTCTGGGGCCAACGTCCTGACTTTC
NA TRBJ1-1 few TRBV19 CASTHPPREAFF TGTGCCAGTACCCACCCGCCGCGTGAAGCTTTCTTT
NA TRBJ2-5 NA TRBV20-1 CSARPQETQYF TGCAGTGCTAGACCTCAAGAGACCCAGTACTTC
TRBD2 TRBJ2-7 NA TRBV5-1 CASSSQLTGTRNAEQYF TGCGCCAGCAGCTCCCAGTTAACCGGGACTAGAAATGCCGAGCAGTACTTC
TRBD1 TRBJ1-5 few TRBV27 CASSSAGGLPQHF TGTGCCAGCAGTTCTGCAGGGGGCCTGCCCCAGCATTTT
TRBD2 TRBJ2-7 NA TRBV7-2 CASSSRAGDYEQYF TGTGCCAGCAGCTCCCGGGCGGGAGACTACGAGCAGTACTTC
TRBD1 TRBJ1-3 once TRBV9 CASSVERGDSYSGNTIYF TGTGCCAGCAGCGTAGAAAGGGGGGACAGCTACTCTGGAAACACCATATATTTT
NA TRBJ1-2 NA TRBV19 CASSMPSGGGYGYTF TGTGCCAGTAGTATGCCATCTGGGGGCGGCTATGGCTACACCTTC
NA TRBJ1-3 NA TRBV19 CASSITGGGNTIYF TGTGCCAGTAGTATAACAGGAGGGGGAAACACCATATATTTT
NA TRBJ1-2 NA TRBV3-1/TRBV3-2 CASSHEGIPNYGYTF TGTGCCAGCAGCCACGAGGGTATCCCTAACTATGGCTACACCTTC
TRBD1 TRBJ2-7 NA TRBV5-4 CASSYSGQASYEQYF TGTGCCAGCAGCTATTCGGGACAGGCCTCCTACGAGCAGTACTTC
NA TRBJ2-7 NA TRBV7-9 CASSYRYEQYF TGTGCCAGCAGCTACAGATACGAGCAGTACTTC
NA TRBJ2-5 once TRBV11-2 CASSLFSFRGETQYF TGTGCCAGCAGCTTATTCTCCTTCAGGGGAGAGACCCAGTACTTC
TRBD1 TRBJ2-7 NA TRBV19 CASSLGTGGLYEQYF TGTGCCAGTAGTCTAGGGACAGGGGGTTTATACGAGCAGTACTTC
TRBD2 TRBJ2-1 NA TRBV6-5 CASTETSGSNEQFF TGTGCCAGCACCGAAACTAGCGGGAGTAATGAGCAGTTCTTC
NA TRBJ1-4 NA TRBV19 CASSAQGSNEKLFF TGTGCCAGTAGTGCTCAGGGGTCTAATGAAAAACTGTTTTTT
NA TRBJ1-2 once TRBV27 CASSPSGRPYGYTF TGTGCCAGCAGCCCTTCAGGGAGGCCCTATGGCTACACCTTC
TRBD1 TRBJ2-1 NA TRBV7-3 CASSPRTGAILKDINEQFF TGTGCCAGCAGCCCACGGACAGGGGCGATCTTGAAGGATATCAATGAGCAGTTCTTC
NA TRBJ2-2 NA TRBV5-4 CASSLGPRNTGELFF TGTGCCAGCAGCTTGGGTCCTAGGAACACCGGGGAGCTGTTTTTT
NA TRBJ1-1 NA TRBV11-1 CASSSVRGNTEAFF TGTGCCAGCAGCTCAGTTAGGGGGAACACTGAAGCTTTCTTT
NA TRBJ2-3 NA TRBV5-1 CASADTTDTQYF TGCGCCAGCGCTGACACCACAGATACGCAGTATTTT
NA TRBJ1-2 NA TRBV4-1 CASSQGSLASGYTF TGCGCCAGCAGCCAAGGCAGCCTAGCTAGTGGCTACACCTTC
TRBD2 TRBJ2-2 once TRBV7-9 CASELSRLAGVPGELFF TGTGCCAGCGAGCTTAGTAGACTAGCGGGAGTTCCCGGGGAGCTGTTTTTT
TRBD2 TRBJ2-4 NA TRBV3-1/TRBV3-2 CASTRTSENIQYF TGTGCCAGCACCCGGACTAGCGAAAACATTCAGTACTTC
NA TRBJ2-3 NA TRBV9 CASQNSHTDTQYF TGTGCCAGCCAAAACTCCCACACAGATACGCAGTATTTT
NA TRBJ1-1 NA TRBV3-1/TRBV3-2 CASRDSGRVTEAFF TGTGCCAGCAGGGACAGTGGGAGGGTCACTGAAGCTTTCTTT